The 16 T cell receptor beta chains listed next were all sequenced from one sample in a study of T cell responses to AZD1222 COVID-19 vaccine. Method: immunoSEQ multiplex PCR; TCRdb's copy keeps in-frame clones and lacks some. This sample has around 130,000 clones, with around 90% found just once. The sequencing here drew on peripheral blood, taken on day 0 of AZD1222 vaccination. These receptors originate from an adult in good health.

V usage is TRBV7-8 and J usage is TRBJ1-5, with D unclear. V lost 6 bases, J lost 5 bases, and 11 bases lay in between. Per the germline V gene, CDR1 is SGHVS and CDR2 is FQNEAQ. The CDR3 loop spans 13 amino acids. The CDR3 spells CASREGGDQPQHF. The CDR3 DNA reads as TGTGCCAGCAGGGAAGGTGGGGATCAGCCCCAGCATTTT.

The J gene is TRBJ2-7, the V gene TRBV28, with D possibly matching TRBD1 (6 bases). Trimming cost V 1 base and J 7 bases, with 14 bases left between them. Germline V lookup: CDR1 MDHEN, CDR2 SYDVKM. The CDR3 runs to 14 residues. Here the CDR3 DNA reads TGTGCCAGCAGTTTATCGGTCAGGGGCGATGAGCAGTACTTC. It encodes CASSLSVRGDEQYF. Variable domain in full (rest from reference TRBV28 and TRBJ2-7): DVKVTQSSRYLVKRTGEKVFLECVQDMDHENMFWYRQDPGLGLRLIYFSYDVKMKEKGDIPEGYSVSREKKERFSLILESASTNQTSMYLCASSLSVRGDEQYFGPGTRLTVT.

In nucleotides, the CDR3 is TGTGCCAGCAGCGAGCCGAACACCGGGGAGCTGTTTTTT. It encodes CASSEPNTGELFF. V gene TRBV28 combines with J gene TRBJ2-2; D unresolved. The CDR3 is 13 amino acids. V lost 6 bases and J 0 bases, leaving 5 bases between the germline ends. CDR1 and CDR2 (germline): MDHEN, SYDVKM.

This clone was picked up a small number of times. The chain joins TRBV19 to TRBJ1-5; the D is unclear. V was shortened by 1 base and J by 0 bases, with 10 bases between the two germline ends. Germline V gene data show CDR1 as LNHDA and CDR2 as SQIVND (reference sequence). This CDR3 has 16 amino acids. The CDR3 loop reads CASSIAGGNSNQPQHF. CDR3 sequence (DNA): TGTGCCAGTAGTATAGCTGGCGGGAATAGCAATCAGCCCCAGCATTTT. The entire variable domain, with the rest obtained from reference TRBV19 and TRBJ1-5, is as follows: DGGITQSPKYLFRKEGQNVTLSCEQNLNHDAMYWYRQDPGQGLRLIYYSQIVNDFQKGDIAEGYSVSREKKESFPLTVTSAQKNPTAFYLCASSIAGGNSNQPQHFGDGTRLSIL.

CDR3 loop: CASSLMGQYEQYF. CDR3 sequence (DNA): TGCGCCAGCAGCTTGATGGGGCAGTACGAGCAGTACTTC. The chain combines TRBV5-1 with TRBJ2-7, with D perhaps matching TRBD1 (5 bases). The V gene lost 1 base and the J gene lost 4 bases, with 9 bases spanning the gap. The CDR3 sequence is 13 residues long. The V gene's germline CDR1 is SGHRS and CDR2 YFSETQ. The full variable domain, its missing parts supplied by reference TRBV5-1 and TRBJ2-7, is KAGVTQTPRYLIKTRGQQVTLSCSPISGHRSVSWYQQTPGQGLQFLFEYFSETQRNKGNFPGRFSGRQFSNSRSEMNVSTLELGDSALYLCASSLMGQYEQYFGPGTRLTVT.

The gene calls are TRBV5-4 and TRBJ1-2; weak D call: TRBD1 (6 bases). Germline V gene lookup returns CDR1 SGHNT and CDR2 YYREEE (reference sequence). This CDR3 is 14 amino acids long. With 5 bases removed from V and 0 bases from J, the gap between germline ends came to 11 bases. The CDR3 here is CASSSGQSNYGYTF. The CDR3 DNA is TGTGCCAGCAGTTCCGGACAGTCTAACTATGGCTACACCTTC.

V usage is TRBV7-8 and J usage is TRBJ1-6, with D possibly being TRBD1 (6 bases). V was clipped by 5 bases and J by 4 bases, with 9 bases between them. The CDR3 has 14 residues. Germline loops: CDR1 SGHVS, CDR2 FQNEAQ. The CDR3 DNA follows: TGTGCCAGCAGCACCGGACAGTATAATTCACCCCTCCACTTT. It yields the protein CASSTGQYNSPLHF.

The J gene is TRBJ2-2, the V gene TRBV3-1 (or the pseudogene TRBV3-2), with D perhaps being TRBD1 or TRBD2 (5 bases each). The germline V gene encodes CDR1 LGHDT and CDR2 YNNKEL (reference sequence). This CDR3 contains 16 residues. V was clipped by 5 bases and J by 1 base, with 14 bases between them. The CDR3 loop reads CASSSLGRKNTGELFF. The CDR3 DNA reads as TGTGCCAGCAGCAGCTTGGGACGGAAGAACACCGGGGAGCTGTTTTTT.

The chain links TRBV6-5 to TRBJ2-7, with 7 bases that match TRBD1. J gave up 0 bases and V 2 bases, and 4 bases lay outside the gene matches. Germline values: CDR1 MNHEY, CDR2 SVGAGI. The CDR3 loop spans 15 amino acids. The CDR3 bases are TGTGCCAGCAGTTACCGGACAGGTAGCTCCTACGAGCAGTACTTC. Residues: CASSYRTGSSYEQYF.

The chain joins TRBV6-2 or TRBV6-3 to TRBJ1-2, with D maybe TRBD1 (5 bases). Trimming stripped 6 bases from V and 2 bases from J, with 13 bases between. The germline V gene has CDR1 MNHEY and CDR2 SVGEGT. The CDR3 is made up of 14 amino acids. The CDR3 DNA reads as TGTGCCAGCAGCGACGGCGGGGGGAACTATGGCTACACCTTC. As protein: CASSDGGGNYGYTF.

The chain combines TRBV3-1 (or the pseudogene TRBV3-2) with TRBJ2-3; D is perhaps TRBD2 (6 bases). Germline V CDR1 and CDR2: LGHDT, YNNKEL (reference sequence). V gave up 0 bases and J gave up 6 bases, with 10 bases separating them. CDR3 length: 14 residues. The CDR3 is CASSQDTSSDTQYF. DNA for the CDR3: TGTGCCAGCAGCCAAGATACTAGCAGTGATACGCAGTATTTT.

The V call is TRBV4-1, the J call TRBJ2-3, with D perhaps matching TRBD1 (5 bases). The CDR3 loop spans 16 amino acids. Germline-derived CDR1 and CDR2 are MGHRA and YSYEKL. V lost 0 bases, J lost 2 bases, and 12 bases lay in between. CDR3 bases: TGCGCCAGCAGCCAAGATTGGCAGGGAATCACAGATACGCAGTATTTT. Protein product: CASSQDWQGITDTQYF.

The CDR3: CASSILEWGRQFF. CDR3 nucleotides: TGTGCCAGTAGTATTCTAGAATGGGGCCGCCAGTTCTTC. J is TRBJ2-1 and V is TRBV19, with D possibly being TRBD1 (5 bases). The germline CDR1 and CDR2 sequences are LNHDA and SQIVND (reference sequence). Trimming shortened V by 3 bases and J by 13 bases, and 16 bases separated the two germline ends. The CDR3 has 13 amino acids.

CDR3 protein: CASSASGGPSYEQYF. CDR3 coding DNA: TGTGCCAGCAGCGCCTCGGGGGGACCCTCCTACGAGCAGTACTTC. The rearrangement links TRBV2 to TRBJ2-7, with 7 bases lining up with TRBD2. The germline CDR1 and CDR2 sequences are SNHLY and FYNNEI. The V and J ends lost 6 bases and 0 bases, in that order; junction bases with no gene match: 8. CDR3 length equals 15 residues. Filled out from reference TRBV2 and TRBJ2-7, the complete variable domain reads EPEVTQTPSHQVTQMGQEVILRCVPISNHLYFYWYRQILGQKVEFLVSFYNNEISEKSEIFDDQFSVERPDGSNFTLKIRSTKLEDSAMYFCASSASGGPSYEQYFGPGTRLTVT.

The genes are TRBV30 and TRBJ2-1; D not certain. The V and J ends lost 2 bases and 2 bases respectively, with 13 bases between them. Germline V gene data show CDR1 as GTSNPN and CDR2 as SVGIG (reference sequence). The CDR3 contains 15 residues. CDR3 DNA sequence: TGTGCCTGGAGTTTCACTCCCGGGCCCTACAATGAGCAGTTCTTC. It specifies CAWSFTPGPYNEQFF.

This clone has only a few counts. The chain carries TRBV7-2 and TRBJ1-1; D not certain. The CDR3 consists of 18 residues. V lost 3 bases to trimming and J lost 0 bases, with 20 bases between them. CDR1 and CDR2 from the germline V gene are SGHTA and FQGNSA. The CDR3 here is CASSFLLDSNRLNTEAFF. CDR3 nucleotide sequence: TGTGCCAGCAGCTTCCTTTTGGACTCGAACCGATTGAACACTGAAGCTTTCTTT.